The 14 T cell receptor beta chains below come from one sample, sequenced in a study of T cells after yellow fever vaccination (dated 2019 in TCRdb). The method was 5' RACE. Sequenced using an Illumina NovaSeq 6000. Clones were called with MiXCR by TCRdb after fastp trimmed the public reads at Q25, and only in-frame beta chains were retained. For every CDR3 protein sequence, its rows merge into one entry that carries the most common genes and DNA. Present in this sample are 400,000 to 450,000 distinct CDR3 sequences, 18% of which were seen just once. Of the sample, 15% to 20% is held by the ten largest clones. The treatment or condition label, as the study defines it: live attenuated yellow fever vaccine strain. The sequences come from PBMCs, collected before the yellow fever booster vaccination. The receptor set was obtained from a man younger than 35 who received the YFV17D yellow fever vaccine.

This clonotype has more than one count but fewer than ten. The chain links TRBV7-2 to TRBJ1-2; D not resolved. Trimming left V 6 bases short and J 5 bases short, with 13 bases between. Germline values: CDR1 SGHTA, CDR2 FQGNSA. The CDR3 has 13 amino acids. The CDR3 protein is CASRLGVVYGYTF. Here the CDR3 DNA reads TGTGCCAGCAGACTTGGGGTTGTATATGGCTACACCTTC. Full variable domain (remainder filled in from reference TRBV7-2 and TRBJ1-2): GAGVSQSPSNKVTEKGKDVELRCDPISGHTALYWYRQSLGQGLEFLIYFQGNSAPDKSGLPSDRFSAERTGGSVSTLTIQRTQQEDSAVYLCASRLGVVYGYTFGSGTRLTVV.

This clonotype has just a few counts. This CDR3 is CASSLFPGYEQYV. The CDR3 DNA sequence: TGTGCCAGCAGTTTATTCCCGGGGTACGAGCAGTACGTC. This chain links TRBV28 with TRBJ2-7; TRBD2 might be the D (5 bases). This CDR3 region has 13 residues. Trimming left V 1 base short and J 4 bases short, with 8 bases between. CDR1 and CDR2 from the germline V gene are MDHEN and SYDVKM.

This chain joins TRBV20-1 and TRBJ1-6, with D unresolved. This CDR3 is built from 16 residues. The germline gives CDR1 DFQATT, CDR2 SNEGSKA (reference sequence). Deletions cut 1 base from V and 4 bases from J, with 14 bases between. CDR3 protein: CSARVYAGKYNSPLHF. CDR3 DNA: TGCAGTGCTAGAGTCTATGCCGGGAAGTATAATTCACCCCTCCACTTT.

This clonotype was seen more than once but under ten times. CDR3 sequence reads: CASSQAQTGNTIYF. The CDR3 region has the DNA TGCGCCAGCAGCCAAGCCCAGACTGGAAACACCATATATTTT. The chain couples TRBV4-3 to TRBJ1-3, with D hard to call. The V gene lost 1 base and the J gene lost 2 bases, with 6 bases spanning the gap. CDR3 length: 14 amino acids. CDR1 LGHNA and CDR2 YSLEER come from the germline V gene.

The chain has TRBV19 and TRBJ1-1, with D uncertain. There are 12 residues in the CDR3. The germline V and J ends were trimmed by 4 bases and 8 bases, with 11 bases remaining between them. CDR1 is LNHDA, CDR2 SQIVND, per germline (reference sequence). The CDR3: CASSNTAVEAFF. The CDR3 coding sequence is TGTGCCAGTAGTAATACAGCGGTGGAAGCTTTCTTT.

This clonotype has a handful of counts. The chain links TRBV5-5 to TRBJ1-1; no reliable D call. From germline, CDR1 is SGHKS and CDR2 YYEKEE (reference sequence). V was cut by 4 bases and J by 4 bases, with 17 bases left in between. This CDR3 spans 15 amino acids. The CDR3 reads CASSPWARESTEAFF. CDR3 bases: TGTGCCAGCAGCCCGTGGGCCCGGGAGAGCACTGAAGCTTTCTTT.

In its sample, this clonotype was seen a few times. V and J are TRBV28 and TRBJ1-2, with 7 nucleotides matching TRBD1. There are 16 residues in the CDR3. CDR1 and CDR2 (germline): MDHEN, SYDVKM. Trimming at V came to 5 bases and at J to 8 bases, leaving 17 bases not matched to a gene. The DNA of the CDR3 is TGTGCCAGCAGTCTCACGATGTGGAGGGGGCGCTCCGGCTACACCTTC. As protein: CASSLTMWRGRSGYTF.

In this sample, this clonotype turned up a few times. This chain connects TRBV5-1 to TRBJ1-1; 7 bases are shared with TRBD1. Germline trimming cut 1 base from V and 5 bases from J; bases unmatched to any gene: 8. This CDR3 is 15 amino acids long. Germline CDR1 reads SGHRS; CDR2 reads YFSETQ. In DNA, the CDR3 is TGCGCCAGCAGCTTGCAGGGGGGCGAGCGTACTGAAGCTTTCTTT. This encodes CASSLQGGERTEAFF.

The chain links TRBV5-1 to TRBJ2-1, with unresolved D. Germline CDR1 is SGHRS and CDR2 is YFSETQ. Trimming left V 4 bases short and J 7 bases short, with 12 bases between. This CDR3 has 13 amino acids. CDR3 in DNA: TGCGCCAGCAGCCCTGACCCCAGAAATGAGCAGTTCTTC. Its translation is CASSPDPRNEQFF.

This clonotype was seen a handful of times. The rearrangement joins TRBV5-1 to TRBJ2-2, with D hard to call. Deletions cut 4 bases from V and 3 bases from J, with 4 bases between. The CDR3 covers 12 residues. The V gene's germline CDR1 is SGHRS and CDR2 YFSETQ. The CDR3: CASSIYTGELFF. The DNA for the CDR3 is TGCGCCAGCAGCATTTACACCGGGGAGCTGTTTTTT.

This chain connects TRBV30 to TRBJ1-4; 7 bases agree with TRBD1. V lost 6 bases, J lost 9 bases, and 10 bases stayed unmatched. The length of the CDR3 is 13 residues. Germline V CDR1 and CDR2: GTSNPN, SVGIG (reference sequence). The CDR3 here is CACVGTASQKLFF. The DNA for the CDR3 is TGTGCCTGCGTCGGGACAGCCTCCCAAAAACTGTTTTTT.

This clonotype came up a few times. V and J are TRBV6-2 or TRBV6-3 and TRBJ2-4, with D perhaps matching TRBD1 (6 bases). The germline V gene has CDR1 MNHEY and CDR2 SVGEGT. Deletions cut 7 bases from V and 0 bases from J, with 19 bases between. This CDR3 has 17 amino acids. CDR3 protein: CASNSDWDTLAKNIQYF. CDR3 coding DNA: TGTGCCAGCAATTCGGACTGGGACACCTTAGCCAAAAACATTCAGTACTTC.

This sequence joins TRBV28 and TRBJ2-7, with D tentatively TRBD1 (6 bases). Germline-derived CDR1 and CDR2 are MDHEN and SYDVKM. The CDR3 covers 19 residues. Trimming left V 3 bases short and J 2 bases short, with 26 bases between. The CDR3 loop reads CASSLNTLARGHLPYEQYV. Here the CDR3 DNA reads TGTGCCAGCAGTTTGAACACGCTGGCCCGGGGACACCTTCCCTACGAGCAGTACGTC.

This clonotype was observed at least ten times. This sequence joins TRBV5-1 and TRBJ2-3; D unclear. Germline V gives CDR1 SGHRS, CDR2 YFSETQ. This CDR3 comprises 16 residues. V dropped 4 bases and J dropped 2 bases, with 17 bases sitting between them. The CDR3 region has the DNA TGCGCCAGCAGCCCCGACCCCTTGACTTCCACAGATACGCAGTATTTT. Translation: CASSPDPLTSTDTQYF.